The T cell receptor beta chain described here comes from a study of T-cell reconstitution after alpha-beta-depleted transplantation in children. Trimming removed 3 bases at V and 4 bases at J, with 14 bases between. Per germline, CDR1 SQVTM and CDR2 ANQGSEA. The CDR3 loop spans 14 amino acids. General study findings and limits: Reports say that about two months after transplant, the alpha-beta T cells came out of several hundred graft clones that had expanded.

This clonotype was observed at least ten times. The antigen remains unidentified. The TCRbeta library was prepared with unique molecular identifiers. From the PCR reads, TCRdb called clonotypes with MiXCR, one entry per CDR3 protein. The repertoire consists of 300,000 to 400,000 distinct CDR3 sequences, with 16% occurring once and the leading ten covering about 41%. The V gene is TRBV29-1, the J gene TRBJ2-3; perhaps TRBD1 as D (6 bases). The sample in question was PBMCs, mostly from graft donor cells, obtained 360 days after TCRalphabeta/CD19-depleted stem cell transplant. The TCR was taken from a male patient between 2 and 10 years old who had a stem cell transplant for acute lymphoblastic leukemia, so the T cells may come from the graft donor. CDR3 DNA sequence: TGCAGCGTTGATTCCGAACAGGGCCCAGATACGCAGTATTTT. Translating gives CSVDSEQGPDTQYF.